Shown below are 14 T cell receptor beta chains from a single sample sequenced in a study of regulatory dendritic cells for organ transplantation. Sorted subsets were CFSE-labeled and cultured less than six days with allogeneic dendritic cells. These receptors lack a known antigen. This table comes from immunoSEQ multiplex PCR, and its TCRdb copy is limited to in-frame clones, with some not included. Among 10,000 to 11,000 clones listed, approximately 80% were seen once. The specimen was memory CD4+ T cells from blood cultured with dendritic cells. Subset noted: CD45RO+ memory T cells. These receptor sequences come from a human donor in good health.

The genes are TRBV5-1 and TRBJ1-1; D uncertain. V lost 3 bases to trimming and J lost 2 bases, with 11 bases between them. The CDR3 consists of 14 residues. Germline V gene lookup returns CDR1 SGHRS and CDR2 YFSETQ. CDR3 DNA: TGCGCCAGCAGCTCGGACGGCTTAAACACTGAAGCTTTCTTT. Amino acids: CASSSDGLNTEAFF.

This chain links TRBV7-6 with TRBJ2-7; 7 nucleotides line up with TRBD1. Germline V lookup: CDR1 SGHVS, CDR2 FNYEAQ. V gave up 1 base and J gave up 1 base; unmatched junction bases: 7. This CDR3 has 16 amino acids. As DNA, the CDR3 is TGTGCCAGCAGCTTAGACAGGACAGGACTGTCCTACGAGCAGTACTTC. It codes for CASSLDRTGLSYEQYF.

A few counts support this clone. The chain is built from TRBV15 and TRBJ2-7, with 9 bases lining up with TRBD2. The CDR3 has 18 residues. The trim removed 0 bases at V and 2 bases at J, leaving 11 bases unmatched. Germline CDR1 LNHNV, CDR2 YYDKDF (reference sequence). CDR3 bases: TGTGCCACCAGCAGAGATCGTAATAGCGGGAGTATCCCCTACGAGCAGTACTTC. Protein: CATSRDRNSGSIPYEQYF. The full variable domain, its missing parts supplied by reference TRBV15 and TRBJ2-7, is DAMVIQNPRYQVTQFGKPVTLSCSQTLNHNVMYWYQQKSSQAPKLLFHYYDKDFNNEADTPDNFQSRRPNTSFCFLDIRSPGLGDTAMYLCATSRDRNSGSIPYEQYFGPGTRLTVT.

The chain joins TRBV2 to TRBJ1-1; D might be TRBD1 (6 bases). In germline, CDR1 is SNHLY, CDR2 FYNNEI. The CDR3 totals 14 residues. The V and J ends lost 6 bases and 3 bases respectively, with 14 bases between them. CDR3: CASRGTPGDTEAFF. In nucleotides, the CDR3 is TGTGCCAGCAGAGGAACCCCAGGGGACACTGAAGCTTTCTTT.

This clone has only a few counts. V usage is TRBV4-2 and J usage is TRBJ2-2; 9 bases are a match to TRBD2. Germline-derived CDR1 and CDR2 are LGHNA and YNFKEQ. The CDR3 has 17 residues. V shed 6 bases and J 0 bases; nucleotides not matched to a gene: 8. As DNA, the CDR3 is TGTGCCAGCAGAAGACACATAGCGGGAGCGAACACCGGGGAGCTGTTTTTT. Translated, it gives CASRRHIAGANTGELFF.

V and J are TRBV7-2 and TRBJ2-7; D not resolved. Germline CDR1 SGHTA, CDR2 FQGNSA. V lost 1 base to trimming and J lost 0 bases, with 7 bases between them. There are 14 residues in the CDR3. CDR3 nucleotides: TGTGCCAGCAGCTTAGGCTCGAGCTCCTACGAGCAGTACTTC. Encoded protein: CASSLGSSSYEQYF.

This CDR3 reads CASSSGVLDTQYF. The DNA for the CDR3 is TGTGCCAGCAGCTCGGGGGTCTTAGATACGCAGTATTTT. This chain links TRBV7-3 with TRBJ2-3, with D possibly matching TRBD2 (6 bases). This CDR3 comprises 13 residues. Trimming took off 4 bases at V and 5 bases at J, with 10 bases between the two ends. Germline V CDR1 and CDR2: SGHTA, FQGTGA.

The gene calls are TRBV6-6 and TRBJ2-2; 7 bases fit TRBD2. The V segment lost 2 bases and the J segment 4 bases; nucleotides outside the gene matches: 7. CDR3 length: 16 amino acids. The germline CDR1 and CDR2 sequences are MNHNY and SVGAGI (reference sequence). In DNA, the CDR3 is TGTGCCAGCAGTTACCTTGGAGCGGGAACCACCGGGGAGCTGTTTTTT. Translating it yields CASSYLGAGTTGELFF.

For the CDR3, the DNA is TGTGCCAGCCGGTCATCAGTAATTGGAAACACCATATATTTT. Protein product: CASRSSVIGNTIYF. This chain uses TRBV2 with TRBJ1-3; no reliable D call. From germline, CDR1 is SNHLY and CDR2 FYNNEI. This CDR3 has 14 residues. Trimming left V 8 bases short and J 3 bases short, with 14 bases between.

The rearrangement links TRBV29-1 to TRBJ2-3; the D is unclear. Trimming took 3 bases from V and 2 from J, leaving 6 bases between them. The CDR3 has 12 amino acids. Germline CDR1 and CDR2: SQVTM and ANQGSEA. The DNA for the CDR3 is TGCAGCGTTGACCTATCCACAGATACGCAGTATTTT. It yields the protein CSVDLSTDTQYF.

The chain couples TRBV19 to TRBJ2-5; D possibly corresponds to TRBD1 (6 bases). The length of the CDR3 is 13 residues. Trimming left V 6 bases short and J 2 bases short, with 10 bases between. Germline V gene sequence: CDR1 LNHDA, CDR2 SQIVND (reference sequence). Written as DNA, the CDR3 is TGTGCCAGTAGCGGGACACAACAAGAGACCCAGTACTTC. Translation gives CASSGTQQETQYF.

The chain has TRBV7-2 and TRBJ1-5; possibly TRBD1 for D (6 bases). Deletions cut 3 bases from V and 5 bases from J, with 11 bases between. Germline CDR1 and CDR2: SGHTA and FQGNSA. CDR3 length: 14 amino acids. The CDR3: CASSFGTGYQPQHF. The CDR3 DNA reads as TGTGCCAGCAGCTTCGGTACAGGGTATCAGCCCCAGCATTTT.

The genes are TRBV19 and TRBJ1-4; the D is unclear. Germline assignment: CDR1 LNHDA and CDR2 SQIVND (reference sequence). The V end lost 3 bases, the J end lost 3 bases, and 11 bases lay between the germline ends. The CDR3 has 15 residues. CDR3 loop: CASSMSSASNEKLFF. The CDR3, as DNA: TGTGCCAGTAGTATGAGCAGCGCTTCTAATGAAAAACTGTTTTTT. Based on the CDR3 plus reference TRBV19 and TRBJ1-4, the full variable domain is DGGITQSPKYLFRKEGQNVTLSCEQNLNHDAMYWYRQDPGQGLRLIYYSQIVNDFQKGDIAEGYSVSREKKESFPLTVTSAQKNPTAFYLCASSMSSASNEKLFFGSGTQLSVL.

The chain carries TRBV5-1 and TRBJ1-2; 7 bases line up with TRBD1. This CDR3 has 16 amino acids. J gave up 0 bases and V 2 bases, and 7 bases lay outside the gene matches. The germline gives CDR1 SGHRS, CDR2 YFSETQ. CDR3 sequence (DNA): TGCGCCAGCAGCTTAGGGGGCACGCCAACTAACTATGGCTACACCTTC. Translation gives CASSLGGTPTNYGYTF.